This record looks at one TCR beta chain sequence and its context. This CDR3 region has 12 residues. Germline CDR1 and CDR2: ENHRY and SYGVKD. Trimming removed 5 bases at V and 3 bases at J, with 6 bases between. These data originate in a study of cytomegalovirus exposure and HLA in healthy donors. 13 Jbeta primers and 60 Vbeta primers were used for the PCR. Clones were sequenced by immunoSEQ multiplex PCR, and TCRdb holds only the in-frame ones, with some missing. The sample holds about 200,000 clones, around 80% seen once. The sample consisted of PBMCs. The TCR was taken from a girl between 2 and 10 years old in good health and CMV-seronegative. The V and J genes are TRBV10-3 and TRBJ2-3; D uncertain. The CDR3 DNA sequence: TGTGCCATCAGTCTTGAGACAGATACGCAGTATTTT. This encodes CAISLETDTQYF.